Following are 8 T cell receptor beta chains from one sample sequenced in a study of blood T cells in healthy people across ages. Using a J-beta primer mix together with a sample-barcoded 5' primer, a second PCR was run for about 6 to 11 cycles. From the 5' RACE reads, TCRdb called clonotypes with MiXCR, one entry per CDR3 protein. The sample includes about 670,000 distinct CDR3 sequences, 40% to 50% seen only once; the top ten take 30%. The specimen sequenced was blood. The receptor set was obtained from a man at least 80 years old in good health.

CDR3 DNA: TGTGCCAGCAGTCTAAGGGACATCTGGGGAGCTTTCTTT. This gives the protein CASSLRDIWGAFF. This rearrangement joins TRBV28 to TRBJ1-1, with TRBD1 as a possible D gene (6 bases). From germline, CDR1 is MDHEN and CDR2 SYDVKM. The CDR3 is 13 residues long. Trimming shortened V by 5 bases and J by 10 bases, and 17 bases separated the two germline ends.

The chain couples TRBV20-1 to TRBJ2-1; a possible D gene is TRBD1 (6 bases). With 2 bases removed from V and 0 bases from J, the gap between germline ends came to 14 bases. The germline gives CDR1 DFQATT, CDR2 SNEGSKA (reference sequence). The CDR3 runs to 16 residues. The CDR3 region is CSARTHTGSSYNEQFF. CDR3 DNA sequence: TGCAGTGCTAGAACACATACAGGGAGCTCCTACAATGAGCAGTTCTTC.

The genes are TRBV18 and TRBJ1-1; D ambiguous. Germline V lookup: CDR1 KGHSH, CDR2 LQKENI. The CDR3 totals 13 residues. V was clipped by 8 bases and J by 1 base, with 11 bases between them. CDR3 coding DNA: TGTGCCAGCCAAGGTTCGAGGAACACTGAAGCTTTCTTT. It is translated as CASQGSRNTEAFF.

Points on this clonotype: At one of its ends the junction is not consistent with the germline gene, which may arise from a read error. The chain is built from TRBV3-1 and TRBJ2-6; D remains ambiguous. The CDR3 extends over 17 amino acids. From germline, CDR1 is LGHDT and CDR2 YNNKEL (reference sequence). In DNA, the CDR3 is TGTGCCAGCAACCAAGATTGGCGCGCCTCTGGGGCCAACGTCCTGACTTTC. This codes for CASNQDWRASGANVLTF. Variable domain in full (rest from reference TRBV3-1 and TRBJ2-6): DTAVSQTPKYLVTQMGNDKSIKCEQNLGHDTMYWYKQDSKKFLKIMFSYNNKELIINETVPNRFSPKSPDKAHLNLHINSLELGDSAVYFCASNQDWRASGANVLTFGAGSRLTVL.

A few counts support this clonotype. The V call is TRBV20-1, the J call TRBJ2-1; 8 bases fit TRBD1. There are 12 residues in the CDR3. V was clipped by 0 bases and J by 15 bases; unmatched bases: 7. Germline loops: CDR1 DFQATT, CDR2 SNEGSKA (reference sequence). CDR3 sequence reads: CSARDPGGGWFF. As DNA, the CDR3 is TGCAGTGCTAGAGATCCAGGGGGCGGGTGGTTCTTC.

In regard to this clonotype: The junction differs from germline at one of its ends, possibly a read error. The chain employs TRBV7-9 and TRBJ1-5; possibly TRBD1 for D (5 bases). The germline V gene encodes CDR1 SEHNR and CDR2 FQNEAQ (reference sequence). This CDR3 is built from 15 residues. The CDR3 protein is CASSLDGGGNQPQHF. The CDR3 coding sequence is TGTGCCAGCAGCTTAGACGGGGGAGGCAACCAGCCCCAGCATTTT. Full variable domain (remainder filled in from reference TRBV7-9 and TRBJ1-5): DTGVSQNPRHKITKRGQNVTFRCDPISEHNRLYWYRQTLGQGPEFLTYFQNEAQLEKSRLLSDRFSAERPKGSFSTLEIQRTEQGDSAMYLCASSLDGGGNQPQHFGDGTRLSIL.

In this sample, this clonotype turned up a few times. The chain has TRBV5-1 and TRBJ2-1; 8 bases map to TRBD2. The CDR3 runs to 15 residues. In germline, CDR1 is SGHRS, CDR2 YFSETQ. Trimming at V came to 3 bases and at J to 5 bases, leaving 7 bases not matched to a gene. CDR3: CASSYRGGLDNEQFF. CDR3 nucleotides: TGCGCCAGCAGCTATCGGGGGGGCCTTGACAATGAGCAGTTCTTC.

The chain couples TRBV11-2 to TRBJ1-1, with D perhaps matching TRBD1 (5 bases). CDR3 size: 15 residues. V lost 5 bases and J lost 4, with 17 bases in between. From germline, CDR1 is SGHAT and CDR2 FQNNGV. The CDR3 DNA follows: TGTGCCAGCAGCCTCGGGACCGCTGAACTCACTGAAGCTTTCTTT. It is translated as CASSLGTAELTEAFF.